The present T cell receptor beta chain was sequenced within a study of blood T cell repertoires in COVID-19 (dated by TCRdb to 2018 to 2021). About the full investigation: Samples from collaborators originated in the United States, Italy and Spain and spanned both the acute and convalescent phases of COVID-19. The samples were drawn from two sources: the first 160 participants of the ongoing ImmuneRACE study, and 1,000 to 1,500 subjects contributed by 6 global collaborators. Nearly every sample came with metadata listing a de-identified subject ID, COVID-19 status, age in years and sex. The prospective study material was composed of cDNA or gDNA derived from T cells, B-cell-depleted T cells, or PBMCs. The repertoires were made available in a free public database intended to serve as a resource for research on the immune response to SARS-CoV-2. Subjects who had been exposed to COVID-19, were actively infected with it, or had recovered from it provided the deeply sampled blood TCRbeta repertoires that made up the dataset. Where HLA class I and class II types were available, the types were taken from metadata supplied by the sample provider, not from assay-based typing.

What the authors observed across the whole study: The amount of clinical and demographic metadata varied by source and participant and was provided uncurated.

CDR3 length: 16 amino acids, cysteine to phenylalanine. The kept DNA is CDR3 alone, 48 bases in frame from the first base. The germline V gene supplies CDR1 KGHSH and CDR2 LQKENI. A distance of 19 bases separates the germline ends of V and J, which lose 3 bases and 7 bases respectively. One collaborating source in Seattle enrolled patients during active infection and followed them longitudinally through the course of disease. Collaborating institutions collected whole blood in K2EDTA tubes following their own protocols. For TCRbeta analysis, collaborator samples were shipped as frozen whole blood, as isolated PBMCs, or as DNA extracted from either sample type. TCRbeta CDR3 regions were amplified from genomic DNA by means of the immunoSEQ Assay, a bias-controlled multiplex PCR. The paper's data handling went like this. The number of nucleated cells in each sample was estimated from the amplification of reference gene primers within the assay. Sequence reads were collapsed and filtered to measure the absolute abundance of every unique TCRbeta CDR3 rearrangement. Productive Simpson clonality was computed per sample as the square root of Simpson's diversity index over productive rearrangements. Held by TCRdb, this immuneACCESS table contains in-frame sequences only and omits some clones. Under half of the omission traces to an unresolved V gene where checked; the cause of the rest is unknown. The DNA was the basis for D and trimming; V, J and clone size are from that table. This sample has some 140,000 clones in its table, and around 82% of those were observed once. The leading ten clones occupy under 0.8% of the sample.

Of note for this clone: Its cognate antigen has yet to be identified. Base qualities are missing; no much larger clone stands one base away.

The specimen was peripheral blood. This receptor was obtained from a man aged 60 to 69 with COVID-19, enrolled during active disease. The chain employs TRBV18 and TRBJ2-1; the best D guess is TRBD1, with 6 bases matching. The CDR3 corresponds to CASSPGHQRALNEQFF. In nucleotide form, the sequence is TGTGCCAGCTCACCGGGACACCAAAGGGCCTTGAATGAGCAGTTCTTC.